These T cell receptor beta chains were read from a single sample in a study of shared clonotypes between healthy human individuals. Sequencing used immunoSEQ multiplex PCR; TCRdb keeps in-frame clones, though not all of them. Among some 2,500,000 clones listed, 85% to 95% were seen once. The sample consisted of naive CD4+ T cells from PBMCs. The source of these receptors is a man younger than 30 in good health. Some clones in this sample may be carry-over from other donors' samples. Each CDR3 is given with its conserved first and last residue. The size entry is marked missing in some rows and otherwise reads once, few, many or a size class.

TRBV7-3 | NA | CASSLMKAGEETQYF
TRBV7-9 | NA | CASSRTSGEDTQYF
TRBV28 | NA | CASSPGETSGLYEQYF
TRBV19 | NA | CASNLRGRRTEAFF
TRBV6-1 | NA | CASSFTSGRAREQYF
TRBV2 | NA | CASAESYEQYF
TRBV7-2 | NA | CASSYPPNYGYTF
TRBV11-2 | NA | CASSLDRSRSYGYTF
TRBV10-3 | NA | CAISVLADTQYF
TRBV28 | NA | CASRTTAVLFSGNTIYF
TRBV9 | NA | CASSPIPTALPTF
TRBV4-2 | NA | CASGASGRTYNEQFF
TRBV5-1 | NA | CASSLVGLSSYEQYF
TRBV11-2 | once | CASSYVGQGNTIYF
TRBV5-1 | NA | CASSLVGAAVINYEQYF
TRBV28 | NA | CASRDSRTYEQYF
TRBV5-1 | NA | CASSLGVAGVGETQYF
TRBV9 | NA | CASSVVIGQTEAFF
TRBV7-2 | once | CASSLVRGYTF
TRBV25-1 | NA | CASSDRDQPQHF
TRBV5-1 | NA | CASADRVNTGELFF
TRBV7-9 | NA | CASSLVTGGTIYF
TRBV29-1 | NA | CSVTWGDREKLFF
TRBV7-9 | NA | CASSVVRDSNEKLFF
TRBV7-6 | NA | CASSLARGSQETQYF
TRBV28 | NA | CASSLLGPYEQYF
TRBV28 | NA | CASSFRGRHEAFF
TRBV29-1 | NA | CSVGTRLNTEAFF
TRBV5-1 | NA | CASSLRQPMETQYF